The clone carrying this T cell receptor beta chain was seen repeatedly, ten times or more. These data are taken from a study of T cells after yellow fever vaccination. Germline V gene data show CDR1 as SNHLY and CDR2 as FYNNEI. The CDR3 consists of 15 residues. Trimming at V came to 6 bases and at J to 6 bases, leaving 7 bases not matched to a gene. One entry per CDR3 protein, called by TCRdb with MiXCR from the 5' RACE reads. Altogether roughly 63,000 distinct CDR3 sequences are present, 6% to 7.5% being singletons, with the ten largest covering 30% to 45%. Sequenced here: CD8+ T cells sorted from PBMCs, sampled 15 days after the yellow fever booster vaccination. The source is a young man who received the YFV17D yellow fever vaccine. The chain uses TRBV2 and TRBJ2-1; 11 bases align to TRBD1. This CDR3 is CASRGQGASLNEQFF. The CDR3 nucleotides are TGTGCCAGCAGAGGACAGGGGGCATCACTCAATGAGCAGTTCTTC.